The entry that follows covers one T cell receptor beta chain sequence. The data are from a study of blood T cell repertoires in COVID-19. Study as a whole: Both acute and convalescent COVID-19 samples were obtained from the United States, Italy and Spain. The analysed material was cDNA or gDNA that came from T cells, B-cell-depleted T cells, or PBMCs.

Trimming removed 1 base at V and 10 bases at J, with 12 bases between. Germline V lookup: CDR1 SGHRS, CDR2 YFSETQ. The CDR3 runs to 14 residues. Original data processing: Nucleated cell number was recorded as an estimate derived from reference gene primer amplification. Profiled with immunoSEQ multiplex PCR; TCRdb holds only in-frame clones, not every one. Clonal size and the V and J genes are those of that table, whereas D and trimming came from the DNA. This table has about 64,000 clones, 85% to 90% appearing once. Sequenced sample: peripheral blood. This chain uses TRBV5-1 with TRBJ1-6, with TRBD1 as a possible D gene (6 bases). The receptor comes from a man aged 45-60 years with active COVID-19. CDR3 region: CASSLTPQGSPLHF. CDR3 sequence (DNA): TGCGCCAGCAGCTTGACCCCCCAGGGGTCACCCCTCCACTTT.